Listed below are T cell receptor beta chains from one sample, sequenced in a study of blood T cell repertoires in COVID-19. Profiled with immunoSEQ multiplex PCR; TCRdb holds only in-frame clones, not every one. This table has about 290,000 clones, 70% to 90% appearing once. The source material was peripheral blood. The source of these receptors is a woman aged 25 to 39 with active or convalescent COVID-19. CDR3s include the opening cysteine and the closing phenylalanine or tryptophan. Fields, in order: D gene, CDR3 length, V gene, J gene, clone size, CDR3 protein, CDR3 DNA. The D gene is left open where the match is weak. Expanded clones are given a class, and other clones once, few, many or no size at all.

>-|17|TRBV7-9|TRBJ2-5|-
CASSLLSHRGARETQYF
TGTGCCAGCAGCCTCCTCTCCCACCGGGGGGCACGGGAGACCCAGTACTTC
>-|15|TRBV5-4|TRBJ2-5|-
CASSLSGGSQETQYF
TGTGCCAGCAGCCTCTCGGGTGGGTCACAAGAGACCCAGTACTTC
>-|13|TRBV4-3|TRBJ1-2|-
CASSQDHSYGYTF
TGCGCCAGCAGCCAAGACCACAGCTATGGCTACACCTTC
>-|14|TRBV30|TRBJ1-1|-
CAWSTTGLDTEAFF
TGTGCCTGGAGTACCACAGGGTTGGACACTGAAGCTTTCTTT
>-|15|TRBV5-4|TRBJ1-1|-
CASSLMTGWNTEAFF
TGTGCCAGCAGCTTAATGACAGGATGGAACACTGAAGCTTTCTTT
>-|14|TRBV4-2|TRBJ1-4|-
CASSQAGRNEKLFF
TGTGCCAGCAGCCAAGCAGGGCGTAATGAAAAACTGTTTTTT
>-|13|TRBV10-3|TRBJ2-3|-
CAIQQGGTDTQYF
TGTGCCATACAACAGGGTGGCACAGATACGCAGTATTTT
>-|13|TRBV6-5|TRBJ1-2|-
CASSYAQQVDYTF
TGTGCCAGCAGTTACGCCCAGCAGGTAGACTACACCTTC
>-|14|TRBV7-2|TRBJ1-3|few
CASSSTAAGNTIYF
TGTGCCAGCAGCTCCACTGCGGCAGGAAACACCATATATTTT
>-|14|TRBV9|TRBJ2-7|-
CASSEGGASYEQYF
TGTGCCAGCAGCGAGGGGGGGGCCTCCTACGAGCAGTACTTC
>TRBD1|16|TRBV6-1|TRBJ1-1|-
CASSEGRGRRYTEAFF
TGTGCCAGCAGTGAAGGAAGGGGGCGGAGGTACACTGAAGCTTTCTTT
>TRBD1|17|TRBV15|TRBJ1-1|-
CATSRGPGDRGNTEAFF
TGTGCCACCAGCAGAGGCCCAGGGGACAGGGGAAACACTGAAGCTTTCTTT
>TRBD1|11|TRBV29-1|TRBJ2-1|once
CSVHGQGKQFF
TGCAGCGTCCACGGACAGGGTAAGCAGTTCTTC
>-|12|TRBV10-2|TRBJ1-2|-
CASSEFPLGYTF
TGCGCCAGCAGTGAGTTTCCCCTGGGCTACACCTTC
>-|15|TRBV2|TRBJ2-3|-
CASSEYFPQGDTQYF
TGTGCCAGCAGTGAATATTTTCCTCAGGGAGATACGCAGTATTTT
>TRBD2|16|TRBV6-2/TRBV6-3|TRBJ2-7|-
CASSFGIAGLSYEQYF
TGTGCCAGCAGCTTCGGTATAGCGGGGCTCTCCTACGAGCAGTACTTC
>TRBD2|15|TRBV9|TRBJ2-1|-
CASSPTGTSGDEQFF
TGTGCCAGCAGCCCAACCGGGACTAGCGGGGATGAGCAGTTCTTC
>-|15|TRBV19|TRBJ1-5|-
CASSTRTTGGQPQHF
TGTGCCAGTAGTACCCGGACGACGGGAGGGCAGCCCCAGCATTTT
>-|12|TRBV28|TRBJ2-7|-
CASSLRTYEQYF
TGTGCCAGCAGTCTACGTACCTACGAGCAGTACTTC
>TRBD1|16|TRBV5-6|TRBJ1-5|-
CASSFTGGASNQPQHF
TGTGCCAGCAGCTTTACAGGGGGCGCCAGCAATCAGCCCCAGCATTTT
>TRBD1|13|TRBV29-1|TRBJ2-2|-
CSVGRGQGGELFF
TGCAGCGTGGGCAGGGGGCAGGGCGGGGAGCTGTTTTTT
>-|12|TRBV29-1|TRBJ2-7|-
CSGWDTSYEQYF
TGCAGCGGTTGGGACACCTCCTACGAGCAGTACTTC
>-|11|TRBV20-1|TRBJ1-1|-
CSARDSAEAFF
TGCAGTGCTAGAGATAGCGCTGAAGCTTTCTTT
>-|16|TRBV5-4|TRBJ1-5|few
CASSFQSGENNQPQHF
TGTGCCAGCAGCTTCCAATCCGGGGAAAACAATCAGCCCCAGCATTTT
>TRBD1|12|TRBV30|TRBJ2-1|-
CAWSVEDRGPFF
TGTGCCTGGAGTGTCGAGGACAGGGGGCCGTTCTTC
>TRBD1|17|TRBV10-3|TRBJ2-7|-
CAISESGRGLLLYEQYF
TGTGCCATCAGTGAGTCGGGCAGGGGGCTTTTACTCTACGAGCAGTACTTC
>-|17|TRBV15|TRBJ2-2|-
CATSRDPRTPNTGELFF
TGTGCCACCAGCAGAGATCCGAGGACACCGAACACCGGGGAGCTGTTTTTT
>-|12|TRBV5-1|TRBJ1-4|-
CASRRIGEKLFF
TGCGCCAGCAGGAGGATAGGAGAAAAACTGTTTTTT
>TRBD1|13|TRBV7-3|TRBJ1-1|-
CASSLTGATEAFF
TGTGCCAGCAGCCTAACAGGGGCCACTGAAGCTTTCTTT
>-|13|TRBV7-9|TRBJ1-2|-
CASSTGQYYGYTF
TGTGCCAGCAGCACAGGACAGTACTATGGCTACACCTTC
>-|12|TRBV9|TRBJ1-2|-
CASSAQGYGYTF
TGTGCCAGCAGCGCACAGGGTTATGGCTACACCTTC
>-|14|TRBV5-1|TRBJ1-3|-
CASSPDSTGNTIYF
TGCGCCAGCAGCCCGGACAGTACTGGAAACACCATATATTTT
>TRBD1|13|TRBV30|TRBJ1-6|once
CAWRQGTGSPLHF
TGTGCCTGGAGACAAGGGACAGGGTCACCCCTCCACTTT
>-|15|TRBV5-1|TRBJ2-5|-
CASSLIRARGETQYF
TGCGCCAGCAGCTTGATTAGGGCACGGGGAGAGACCCAGTACTTC
>-|14|TRBV2|TRBJ1-5|-
CASSESGLSQPQHF
TGTGCCAGCAGTGAAAGCGGGTTGTCTCAGCCCCAGCATTTT
>TRBD2|16|TRBV6-2/TRBV6-3|TRBJ2-6|-
CACCFRGGAGANVLTF
TGTGCCTGCTGTTTTCGGGGGGGGGCGGGGGCCAACGTCCTGACTTTC
>-|13|TRBV27|TRBJ2-3|-
CASNVDGGYTQYF
TGTGCCAGCAATGTCGACGGGGGATATACGCAGTATTTT